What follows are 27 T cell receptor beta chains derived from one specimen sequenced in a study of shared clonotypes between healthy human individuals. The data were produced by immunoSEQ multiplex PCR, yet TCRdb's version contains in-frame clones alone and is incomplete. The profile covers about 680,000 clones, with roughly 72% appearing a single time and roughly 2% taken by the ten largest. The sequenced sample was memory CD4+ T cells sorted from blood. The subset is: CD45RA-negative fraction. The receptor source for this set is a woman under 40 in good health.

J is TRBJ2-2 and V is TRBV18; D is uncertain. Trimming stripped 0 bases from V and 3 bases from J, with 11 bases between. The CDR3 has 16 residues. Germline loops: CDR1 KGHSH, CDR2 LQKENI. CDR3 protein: CASSPPGFRDTGELFF. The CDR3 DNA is TGTGCCAGCTCACCACCCGGGTTCCGTGACACCGGGGAGCTGTTTTTT. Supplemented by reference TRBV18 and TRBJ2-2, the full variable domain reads NAGVMQNPRHLVRRRGQEARLRCSPMKGHSHVYWYRQLPEEGLKFMVYLQKENIIDESGMPKERFSAEFPKEGPSILRIQQVVRGDSAAYFCASSPPGFRDTGELFFGEGSRLTVL.

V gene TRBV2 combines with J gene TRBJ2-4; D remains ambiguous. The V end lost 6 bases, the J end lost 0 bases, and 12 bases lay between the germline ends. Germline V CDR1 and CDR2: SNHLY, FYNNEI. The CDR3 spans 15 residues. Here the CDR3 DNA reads TGTGCCAGCAGAAAACAAGCAGTAGCCAAAAACATTCAGTACTTC. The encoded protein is CASRKQAVAKNIQYF.

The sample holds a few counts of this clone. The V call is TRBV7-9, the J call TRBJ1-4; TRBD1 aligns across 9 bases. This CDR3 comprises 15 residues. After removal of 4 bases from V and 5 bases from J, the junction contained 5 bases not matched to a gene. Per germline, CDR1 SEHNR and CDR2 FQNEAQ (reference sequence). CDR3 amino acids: CASSWTGEANEKLFF. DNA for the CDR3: TGTGCCAGCAGCTGGACAGGGGAGGCCAATGAAAAACTGTTTTTT.

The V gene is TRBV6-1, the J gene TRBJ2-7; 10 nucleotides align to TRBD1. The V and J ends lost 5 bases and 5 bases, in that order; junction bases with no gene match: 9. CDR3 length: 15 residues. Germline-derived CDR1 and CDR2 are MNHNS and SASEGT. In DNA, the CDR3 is TGTGCCAGCAGTCGACAGGGGGCTACGGCAAACGAGCAGTACTTC. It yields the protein CASSRQGATANEQYF.

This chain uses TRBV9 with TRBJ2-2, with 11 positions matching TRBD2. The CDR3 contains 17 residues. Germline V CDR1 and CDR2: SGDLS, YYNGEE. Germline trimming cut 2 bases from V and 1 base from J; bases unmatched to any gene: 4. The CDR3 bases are TGTGCCAGCAGCGTTAGCGGGAGGGTGCTGAACACCGGGGAGCTGTTTTTT. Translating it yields CASSVSGRVLNTGELFF.

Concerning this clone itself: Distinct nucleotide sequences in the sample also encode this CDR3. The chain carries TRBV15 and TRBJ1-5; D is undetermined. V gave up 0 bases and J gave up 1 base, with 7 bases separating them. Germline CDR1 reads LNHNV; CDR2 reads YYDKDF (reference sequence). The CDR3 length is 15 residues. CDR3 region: CATSRDGGSNQPQHF. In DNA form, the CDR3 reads TGTGCCACCAGCAGAGATGGAGGAAGCAATCAGCCCCAGCATTTT.

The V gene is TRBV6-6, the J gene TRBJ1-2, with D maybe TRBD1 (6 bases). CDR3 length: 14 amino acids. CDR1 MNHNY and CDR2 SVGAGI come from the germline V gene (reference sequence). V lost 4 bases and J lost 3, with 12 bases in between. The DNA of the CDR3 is TGTGCCAGCAGTTTGTCCGGGGGCTACTATGGCTACACCTTC. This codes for CASSLSGGYYGYTF.

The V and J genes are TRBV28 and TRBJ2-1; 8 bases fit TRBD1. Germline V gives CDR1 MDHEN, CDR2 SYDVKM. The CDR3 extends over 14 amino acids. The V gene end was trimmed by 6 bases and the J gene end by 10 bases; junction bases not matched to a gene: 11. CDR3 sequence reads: CASSPRQGTGEQFF. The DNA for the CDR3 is TGTGCCAGCAGCCCCAGACAGGGGACGGGGGAGCAGTTCTTC.

The CDR3: CASSQSLDSTLYGYTF. The CDR3 region has the DNA TGCGCCAGCAGTCAATCGCTGGACAGCACTCTCTATGGCTACACCTTC. This chain connects TRBV23-1 to TRBJ1-2; possibly TRBD1 for D (6 bases). TRBV23-1 is an open reading frame whose function is uncertain. Trimming left V 0 bases short and J 4 bases short, with 15 bases between. This CDR3 region has 16 residues.

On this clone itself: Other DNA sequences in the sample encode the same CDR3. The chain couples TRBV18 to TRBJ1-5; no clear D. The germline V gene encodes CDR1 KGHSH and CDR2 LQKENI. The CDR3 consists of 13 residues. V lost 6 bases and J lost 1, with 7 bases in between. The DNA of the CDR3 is TGTGCCAGCTCGCAAGGGAGCAATCAGCCCCAGCATTTT. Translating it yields CASSQGSNQPQHF.

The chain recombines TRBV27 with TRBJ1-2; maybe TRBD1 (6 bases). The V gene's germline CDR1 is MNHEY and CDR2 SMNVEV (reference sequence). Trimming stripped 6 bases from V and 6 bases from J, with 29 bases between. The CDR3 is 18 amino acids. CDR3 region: CASRYRAQAIRGGDGYTF. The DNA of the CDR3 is TGTGCCAGCAGATACCGGGCACAGGCTATTCGTGGGGGCGATGGCTACACCTTC.

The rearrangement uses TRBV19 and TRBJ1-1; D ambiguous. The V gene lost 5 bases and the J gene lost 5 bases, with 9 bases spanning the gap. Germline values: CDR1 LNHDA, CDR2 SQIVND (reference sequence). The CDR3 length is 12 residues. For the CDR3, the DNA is TGTGCCAGTAGTGAACGGGGTACTGAAGCTTTCTTT. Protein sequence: CASSERGTEAFF.

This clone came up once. The CDR3 nucleotides read TGTGCCAGCAGGGAGTCGCGGGAGGGCCTGTTCTTC. Translated, it gives CASRESREGLFF. The rearrangement joins TRBV28 to TRBJ2-1; TRBD2 matches at 9 bases. This CDR3 comprises 12 residues. The trim removed 6 bases at V and 15 bases at J, leaving 9 bases unmatched. Germline CDR1 reads MDHEN; CDR2 reads SYDVKM.

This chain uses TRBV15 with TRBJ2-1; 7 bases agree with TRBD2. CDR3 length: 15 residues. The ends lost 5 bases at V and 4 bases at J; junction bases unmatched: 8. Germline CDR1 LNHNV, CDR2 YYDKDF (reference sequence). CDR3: CATSWSGIGYNEQFF. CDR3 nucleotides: TGTGCCACCAGCTGGAGCGGGATCGGTTACAATGAGCAGTTCTTC.

Written as DNA, the CDR3 is TGTGCCAGCAATAAGCCCGGGACTAGTATTAATGAGCAGTTCTTC. Protein: CASNKPGTSINEQFF. This rearrangement joins TRBV28 to TRBJ2-1, with 8 bases aligning to TRBD2. Trimming removed 7 bases from V and 7 bases from J; junction bases left unmatched: 12. This CDR3 has 15 amino acids. Per germline, CDR1 MDHEN and CDR2 SYDVKM.

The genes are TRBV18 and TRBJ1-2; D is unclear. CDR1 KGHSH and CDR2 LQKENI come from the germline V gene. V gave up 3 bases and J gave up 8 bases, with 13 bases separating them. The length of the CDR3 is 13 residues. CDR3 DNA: TGTGCCAGCTCACCCGAGACGGGAGACGGCTACACCTTC. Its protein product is CASSPETGDGYTF.

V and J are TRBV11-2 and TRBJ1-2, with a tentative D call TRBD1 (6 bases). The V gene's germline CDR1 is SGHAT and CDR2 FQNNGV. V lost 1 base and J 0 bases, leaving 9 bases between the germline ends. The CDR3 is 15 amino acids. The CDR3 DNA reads TGTGCCAGCAGCTTAGTCTGGGACACTAACTATGGCTACACCTTC. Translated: CASSLVWDTNYGYTF.

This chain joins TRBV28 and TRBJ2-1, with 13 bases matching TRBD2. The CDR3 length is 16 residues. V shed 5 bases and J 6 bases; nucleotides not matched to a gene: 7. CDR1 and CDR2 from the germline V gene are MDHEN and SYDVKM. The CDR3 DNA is TGTGCCAGCAGTAGCACTAGCGGGAGGGCCCTCAATGAGCAGTTCTTC. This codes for CASSSTSGRALNEQFF.

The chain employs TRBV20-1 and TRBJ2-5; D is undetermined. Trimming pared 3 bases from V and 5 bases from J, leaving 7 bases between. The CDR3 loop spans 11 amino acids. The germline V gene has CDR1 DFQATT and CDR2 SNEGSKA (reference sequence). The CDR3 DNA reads TGCAGTGCTAGTCAGGCGGAGACCCAGTACTTC. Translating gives CSASQAETQYF.

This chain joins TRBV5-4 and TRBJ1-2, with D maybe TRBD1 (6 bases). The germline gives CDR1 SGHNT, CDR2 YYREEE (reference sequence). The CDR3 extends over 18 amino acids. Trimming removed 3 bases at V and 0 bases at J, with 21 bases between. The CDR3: CASSSGPGQSFSNYGYTF. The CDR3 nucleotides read TGTGCCAGCAGCTCCGGCCCGGGACAAAGCTTTTCTAACTATGGCTACACCTTC.

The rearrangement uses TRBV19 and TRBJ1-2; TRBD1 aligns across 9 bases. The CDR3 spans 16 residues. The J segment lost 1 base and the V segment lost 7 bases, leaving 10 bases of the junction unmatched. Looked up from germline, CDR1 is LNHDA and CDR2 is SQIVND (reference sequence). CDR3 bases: TGTGCCAGTACCGGGGGACAGGGACGCCGTAACTATGGCTACACCTTC. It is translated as CASTGGQGRRNYGYTF.

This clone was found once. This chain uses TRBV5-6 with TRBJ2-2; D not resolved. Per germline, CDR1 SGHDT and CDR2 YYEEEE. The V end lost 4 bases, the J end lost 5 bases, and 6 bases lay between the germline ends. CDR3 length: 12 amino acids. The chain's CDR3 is CASSPITGELFF. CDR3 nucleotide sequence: TGTGCCAGCAGCCCAATTACCGGGGAGCTGTTTTTT.

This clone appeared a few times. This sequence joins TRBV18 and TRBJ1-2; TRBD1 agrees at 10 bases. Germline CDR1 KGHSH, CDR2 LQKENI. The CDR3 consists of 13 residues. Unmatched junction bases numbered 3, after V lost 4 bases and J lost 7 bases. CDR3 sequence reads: CASSHDRGLGYTF. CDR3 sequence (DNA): TGTGCCAGCTCACATGACAGGGGGCTTGGCTACACCTTC.

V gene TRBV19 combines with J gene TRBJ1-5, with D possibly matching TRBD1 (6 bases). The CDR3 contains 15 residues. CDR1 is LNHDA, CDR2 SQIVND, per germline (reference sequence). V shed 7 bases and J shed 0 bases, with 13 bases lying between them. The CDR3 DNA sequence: TGTGCCAGTAACACAGGGCCTTATAGCAATCAGCCCCAGCATTTT. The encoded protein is CASNTGPYSNQPQHF.

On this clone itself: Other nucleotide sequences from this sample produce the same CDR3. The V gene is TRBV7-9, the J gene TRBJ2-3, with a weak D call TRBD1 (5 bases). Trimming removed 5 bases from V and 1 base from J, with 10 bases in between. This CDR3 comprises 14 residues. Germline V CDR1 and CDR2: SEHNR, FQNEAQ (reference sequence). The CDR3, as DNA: TGTGCCAGCAGCCTAATAGGGGGCACAGATACGCAGTATTTT. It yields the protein CASSLIGGTDTQYF.

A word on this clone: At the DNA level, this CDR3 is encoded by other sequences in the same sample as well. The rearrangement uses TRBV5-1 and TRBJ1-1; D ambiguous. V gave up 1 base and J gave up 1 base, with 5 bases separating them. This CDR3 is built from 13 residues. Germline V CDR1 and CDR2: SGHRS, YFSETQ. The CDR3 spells CASSLKQNTEAFF. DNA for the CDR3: TGCGCCAGCAGCTTGAAACAGAACACTGAAGCTTTCTTT.

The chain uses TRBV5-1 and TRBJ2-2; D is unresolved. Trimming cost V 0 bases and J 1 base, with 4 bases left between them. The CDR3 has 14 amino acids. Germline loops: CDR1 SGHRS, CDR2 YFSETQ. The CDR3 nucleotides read TGCGCCAGCAGCTTGGAGGGGAACACCGGGGAGCTGTTTTTT. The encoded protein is CASSLEGNTGELFF.